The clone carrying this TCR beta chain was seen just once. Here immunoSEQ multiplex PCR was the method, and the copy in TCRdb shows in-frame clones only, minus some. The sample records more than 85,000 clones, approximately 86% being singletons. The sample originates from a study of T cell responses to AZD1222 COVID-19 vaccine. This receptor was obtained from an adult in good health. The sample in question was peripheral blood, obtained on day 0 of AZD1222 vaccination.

The DNA of the CDR3 is TGTGCCAGCAGTCCGGGGAGGGTATATGAGCAGTTCTTC. The encoded protein is CASSPGRVYEQFF. The chain employs TRBV28 and TRBJ2-1; 7 nucleotides agree with TRBD2. Germline-derived CDR1 and CDR2 are MDHEN and SYDVKM. This CDR3 has 13 amino acids. V shed 5 bases, J shed 8 bases, and the junction held 6 bases outside the gene matches.